Below, 6 T cell receptor beta chains from the same sample are listed, as sequenced in a study of CD8+CD57+ T cells in acquired aplastic anemia. For CDR3 and TCR beta VDJ profiling, genomic DNA was the template used. TCRdb called the reads again in MiXCR, with one record for every CDR3 protein. This table has approximately 470,000 distinct CDR3 sequences, 25% to 40% appearing once. The patients chosen for sequencing had shown expansion of CD8+CD57+ cells (detected by flow cytometry). The specimen was sorted CD4+, CD8+, or CD8+CD57+ T cells (not recorded which) from PBMCs. All receptors derive from a human donor with aplastic anemia.

The genes are TRBV25-1 and TRBJ1-4; possibly TRBD1 for D (6 bases). CDR1 MGHDK and CDR2 SYGVNS come from the germline V gene. This CDR3 has 14 amino acids. Between the trimmed V and J ends, which lost 11 bases and 3 bases, there was a span of 16 bases. The CDR3 DNA is TGTGCCTGCCCGGGGGGCCCGTCTAATGAAAAACTGTTTTTT. Translation: CACPGGPSNEKLFF.

This clonotype was seen repeatedly, ten times or more. This chain joins TRBV19 and TRBJ1-5, with a possible D match to TRBD1 (6 bases). CDR1 and CDR2 (germline): LNHDA, SQIVND (reference sequence). The ends were cut back, 0 bases at V and 7 bases at J, with 16 bases in the middle. This CDR3 has 16 amino acids. The CDR3 loop reads CASSIEWGRGGQPQHF. CDR3 DNA sequence: TGTGCCAGTAGTATAGAATGGGGGCGCGGGGGCCAGCCCCAGCATTTT. Full variable domain (rest looked up from reference TRBV19 and TRBJ1-5): DGGITQSPKYLFRKEGQNVTLSCEQNLNHDAMYWYRQDPGQGLRLIYYSQIVNDFQKGDIAEGYSVSREKKESFPLTVTSAQKNPTAFYLCASSIEWGRGGQPQHFGDGTRLSIL.

This clonotype was recorded many times. The rearrangement links TRBV19 to TRBJ1-2; D remains unclear. The CDR3 totals 13 residues. V gave up 7 bases and J gave up 0 bases, with 9 bases separating them. Looked up from germline, CDR1 is LNHDA and CDR2 is SQIVND (reference sequence). The CDR3, as DNA: TGTGCCAGTACTACGGTAGCTAACTATGGCTACACCTTC. Amino acids: CASTTVANYGYTF.

As to this clonotype: Because the CDR3 is missing its conserved closing phenylalanine or tryptophan, this is likely a read error. CDR3 region: CASSLAPRSQDTQYL. In nucleotides, the CDR3 is TGTGCCAGCAGCTTAGCTCCCAGGTCGCAGGATACGCAGTATCTT. The chain links TRBV11-1 to TRBJ2-3; D remains ambiguous. This CDR3 is 15 amino acids long. Trimming shortened V by 0 bases and J by 6 bases, and 13 bases separated the two germline ends. From germline, CDR1 is SGHAT and CDR2 FQDESV (reference sequence).

This chain connects TRBV7-8 to TRBJ2-7; D is possibly TRBD1 or TRBD2 (7 bases each). CDR1 is SGHVS, CDR2 FQNEAQ, per germline. Trimming stripped 9 bases from V and 12 bases from J, with 12 bases between. The CDR3 has 9 amino acids. CDR3 nucleotide sequence: TGTGCCAGTCCAGGGGGGGCGTACTTC. Its protein product is CASPGGAYF.

As to this clonotype: One end of the junction fails to match germline, which may point to a read error. V is TRBV10-3 and J is TRBJ1-6, with D hard to call. Germline V CDR1 and CDR2: ENHRY, SYGVKD. The CDR3 runs to 12 residues. Written as DNA, the CDR3 is TGTGCCAGTACCCGACTGGATTCACCCCTCCGCTTT. Protein: CASTRLDSPLRF.